This entry lists 24 T cell receptor beta chains sequenced from one sample in a study of T cell repertoires in cytomegalovirus infection. TCRdb re-analysed the reads in MiXCR, keeping a single row per CDR3 protein. The sample lists around 300,000 distinct CDR3 sequences, less than 25% seen once, with around 20% in the top ten. These receptors' antigens are unknown. The sample in question was cultured PBMCs, obtained from culture after CMV antigen stimulation. These receptors were collected from a human donor in good health (CMV status not recorded). Some clones in this sample may be carry-over from other donors' samples.

CDR3 loop: CASSRGLGSYGYTF. CDR3 DNA: TGTGCCAGCAGCCGCGGTCTGGGTAGCTATGGCTACACCTTC. The chain uses TRBV6-2 or TRBV6-3 and TRBJ1-2; D gene ambiguous. Deletions cut 6 bases from V and 4 bases from J, with 15 bases between. In germline, CDR1 is MNHEY, CDR2 SVGEGT. The CDR3 runs to 14 residues.

This clonotype was seen repeatedly, ten times or more. The junction and the germline gene differ at one end; a read error may be behind it. This chain joins TRBV7-7 and TRBJ2-3, with D perhaps TRBD1 (6 bases). Germline V CDR1 and CDR2: SSHAT, FNYEAQ (reference sequence). The CDR3 totals 13 residues. DNA of the CDR3: TGTGCTAGCAGCTTTGAAACAGGGCGTACGCAGTATTTT. Translated, it gives CASSFETGRTQYF. The full variable domain, with the rest looked up from reference TRBV7-7 and TRBJ2-3, is GAGVSQSPRYKVTKRGQDVTLRCDPISSHATLYWYQQALGQGPEFLTYFNYEAQPDKSGLPSDRFSAERPEGSISTLTIQRTEQRDSAMYRCASSFETGRTQYFGPGTRLTVL.

The rearrangement uses TRBV28 and TRBJ1-2; D uncertain. This CDR3 has 14 amino acids. Germline V CDR1 and CDR2: MDHEN, SYDVKM. V lost 1 base to trimming and J lost 4 bases, with 10 bases between them. The chain's CDR3 is CASSLLGGLYGYTF. The CDR3 DNA follows: TGTGCCAGCAGTTTATTGGGAGGCCTCTATGGCTACACCTTC.

The table lists this clonotype with a few counts. The chain carries TRBV27 and TRBJ2-3, with 8 nucleotides matching TRBD2. The CDR3 has 13 amino acids. Germline CDR1 and CDR2: MNHEY and SMNVEV (reference sequence). The V segment lost 6 bases and the J segment 6 bases; nucleotides outside the gene matches: 5. CDR3 sequence reads: CASRSGSMDTQYF. Written as DNA, the CDR3 is TGTGCCAGCAGAAGCGGGAGTATGGATACGCAGTATTTT.

This clonotype came up a few times. The chain has TRBV12-3 or TRBV12-4 and TRBJ2-2, with 8 bases matching TRBD1. Trimming at V came to 6 bases and at J to 3 bases, leaving 9 bases not matched to a gene. The CDR3 contains 16 residues. CDR3 residues: CASRQTGVPHTGELFF. The CDR3 nucleotides read TGTGCCAGCAGACAGACAGGGGTCCCTCACACCGGGGAGCTGTTTTTT.

Remarks on this clonotype: One junction end disagrees with the germline gene, perhaps due to a read error. This chain uses TRBV4-1 with TRBJ2-7; 10 bases align to TRBD2. The CDR3 runs to 15 residues. In germline, CDR1 is MGHRA, CDR2 YSYEKL. The CDR3, as DNA: TGCGCCAGCAGGCAAGTTAGCGGGAGGAGGGACGAGCAGTACTTC. Protein: CASRQVSGRRDEQYF.

This sequence joins TRBV6-1 and TRBJ2-7; 9 bases are shared with TRBD2. Per germline, CDR1 MNHNS and CDR2 SASEGT. Trimming cost V 6 bases and J 3 bases; bases outside gene matches: 9. The CDR3 contains 15 residues. CDR3 nucleotides: TGTGCCAGCAGCTACCAGCCGACTAGCGGCTACGAGCAGTACTTC. Its protein product is CASSYQPTSGYEQYF.

This clonotype was counted many times. This chain links TRBV7-2 with TRBJ1-4, with D maybe TRBD1 (6 bases). The germline CDR1 and CDR2 sequences are SGHTA and FQGNSA. The length of the CDR3 is 14 residues. The ends were cut back, 5 bases at V and 8 bases at J, with 15 bases in the middle. The CDR3 loop is CASSTQDRFEKLFF. The CDR3 DNA reads TGTGCCAGCAGCACCCAGGACAGATTCGAAAAACTGTTTTTT.

The chain is built from TRBV18 and TRBJ2-7; D might be TRBD2 (6 bases). With 2 bases removed from V and 7 bases from J, the gap between germline ends came to 9 bases. The CDR3 loop spans 12 amino acids. CDR1 is KGHSH, CDR2 LQKENI, per germline. The CDR3 DNA reads TGTGCCAGCTCACCATCCAGCGGGGAGCAGTACGTC. It is translated as CASSPSSGEQYV.

This clonotype turned up a few times. The chain joins TRBV7-2 to TRBJ2-5, with a possible D match to TRBD2 (5 bases). The CDR3 consists of 15 residues. V was shortened by 0 bases and J by 7 bases, with 15 bases between the two germline ends. Looked up from germline, CDR1 is SGHTA and CDR2 is FQGNSA. CDR3 sequence reads: CASSLAILRVATQYF. CDR3 coding DNA: TGTGCCAGCAGCTTAGCGATTTTGCGGGTCGCGACCCAGTACTTC.

This chain connects TRBV6-2 or TRBV6-3 to TRBJ1-2; a weak D match, TRBD1 (5 bases). This CDR3 region has 16 residues. Trimming left V 5 bases short and J 0 bases short, with 16 bases between. Germline CDR1 MNHEY, CDR2 SVGEGT. The chain's CDR3 is CASSVTEELANYGYTF. The DNA for the CDR3 is TGTGCCAGCAGTGTGACAGAAGAACTAGCTAACTATGGCTACACCTTC.

This clonotype appeared a single time. At one boundary the junction diverges from the germline segment, which might be a read error. V usage is TRBV7-2 and J usage is TRBJ2-1; a possible D gene is TRBD1 (6 bases). Germline V lookup: CDR1 SGHTA, CDR2 FQGNSA. CDR3 length: 18 amino acids. The CDR3 region is CASSLATGGQSSYSEQFF. CDR3 nucleotide sequence: TGTGCCAGCAGCTTAGCGACGGGCGGACAGAGCTCCTACAGTGAGCAGTTCTTC.

This clonotype came up once. The rearrangement uses TRBV11-3 and TRBJ2-1; TRBD1 agrees at 7 bases. CDR1 is SGHNT and CDR2 is YENEEA in the germline V gene. The CDR3 runs 17 residues. V shed 5 bases, J shed 10 bases, and the junction held 20 bases outside the gene matches. The CDR3 here is CASSRGLQGSPLGEQFF. Here the CDR3 DNA reads TGTGCCAGCAGCCGCGGCCTACAGGGGTCTCCCTTAGGGGAGCAGTTCTTC.

This clonotype has a handful of counts. The gene calls are TRBV6-2 or TRBV6-3 and TRBJ1-1; D possibly corresponds to TRBD1 (5 bases). Per germline, CDR1 MNHEY and CDR2 SVGEGT. This CDR3 has 14 residues. V shed 5 bases and J shed 5 bases, with 15 bases lying between them. The CDR3 nucleotides are TGTGCCAGCAGTAGACAGACCTCGGGGACTGAAGCTTTCTTT. This sequence encodes CASSRQTSGTEAFF.

Only a few counts were recorded for this clonotype. The rearrangement links TRBV20-1 to TRBJ2-1; 10 nucleotides match TRBD2. CDR1 and CDR2 (germline): DFQATT, SNEGSKA (reference sequence). This CDR3 has 15 amino acids. With V trimmed by 4 bases and J by 3 bases, 6 bases remained unmatched. In DNA, the CDR3 is TGCAGTGCTAATGGACTAGCGGACTTCTACAATGAGCAGTTCTTC. This sequence encodes CSANGLADFYNEQFF.

The chain employs TRBV9 and TRBJ2-3; 8 bases fit TRBD2. V shed 0 bases, J shed 0 bases, and the junction held 15 bases outside the gene matches. Germline CDR1 is SGDLS and CDR2 is YYNGEE. The CDR3 spans 20 residues. DNA of the CDR3: TGTGCCAGCAGCGTAGGACGGGAGGGCCTTTTTGAATTCAGCACAGATACGCAGTATTTT. Protein: CASSVGREGLFEFSTDTQYF.

In its sample, this clonotype was seen many times. The chain combines TRBV7-2 with TRBJ2-3; the match to TRBD2 covers 9 bases. This CDR3 has 16 residues. The V segment lost 5 bases and the J segment 3 bases; nucleotides outside the gene matches: 9. The germline gives CDR1 SGHTA, CDR2 FQGNSA. This CDR3 is CASSGLAGPGTDTQYF. CDR3 nucleotide sequence: TGTGCCAGCAGCGGGCTAGCGGGGCCGGGGACAGATACGCAGTATTTT.

A few counts support this clonotype. This chain joins TRBV7-9 and TRBJ1-1, with 10 bases lining up with TRBD1. The V segment lost 1 base and the J segment 5 bases; nucleotides outside the gene matches: 10. The length of the CDR3 is 17 residues. In germline, CDR1 is SEHNR, CDR2 FQNEAQ (reference sequence). The CDR3 sequence: CASSLVGTGDKGTEAFF. CDR3 DNA: TGTGCCAGCAGCTTAGTTGGGACAGGGGATAAGGGGACTGAAGCTTTCTTT. The full variable domain, with the rest looked up from reference TRBV7-9 and TRBJ1-1, is DTGVSQNPRHKITKRGQNVTFRCDPISEHNRLYWYRQTLGQGPEFLTYFQNEAQLEKSRLLSDRFSAERPKGSFSTLEIQRTEQGDSAMYLCASSLVGTGDKGTEAFFGQGTRLTVV.

This clonotype was detected once. This rearrangement joins TRBV18 to TRBJ2-7, with 11 bases that match TRBD2. The germline CDR1 and CDR2 sequences are KGHSH and LQKENI. The CDR3 length is 16 residues. V lost 3 bases and J lost 4; bases outside the gene matches: 8. The CDR3 protein is CASSPSLAGGIYEQYV. The CDR3 nucleotides are TGTGCCAGCTCACCCAGTCTAGCGGGAGGCATTTACGAGCAGTACGTC.

A few counts support this clonotype. The chain joins TRBV7-6 to TRBJ2-5; TRBD1 agrees at 8 bases. Per the germline V gene, CDR1 is SGHVS and CDR2 is FNYEAQ. The CDR3 totals 15 residues. Trimming at V came to 2 bases and at J to 5 bases, leaving 7 bases not matched to a gene. The CDR3 spells CASSLTRTGRETQYF. DNA for the CDR3: TGTGCCAGCAGCTTAACCAGGACAGGGCGGGAGACCCAGTACTTC.

The genes are TRBV3-1 and TRBJ2-5, with D perhaps TRBD2 (5 bases). With 0 bases removed from V and 5 bases from J, the gap between germline ends came to 7 bases. Germline values: CDR1 LGHDT, CDR2 YNNKEL (reference sequence). The CDR3 loop spans 13 amino acids. The CDR3 region is CASSQDWTETQYF. CDR3 DNA sequence: TGTGCCAGCAGCCAAGATTGGACTGAGACCCAGTACTTC.

This clonotype was counted between two and nine times. The genes are TRBV5-6 and TRBJ2-1; perhaps TRBD2 as D (7 bases). Germline V gene lookup returns CDR1 SGHDT and CDR2 YYEEEE. The V end lost 4 bases, the J end lost 7 bases, and 21 bases lay between the germline ends. The CDR3 contains 16 residues. CDR3 in amino acids: CASSLGGATRVNEQFF. The CDR3 DNA reads as TGTGCCAGCAGCCTGGGGGGGGCCACCCGAGTGAATGAGCAGTTCTTC.

This clonotype showed up just a few times. This chain links TRBV19 with TRBJ2-1, with TRBD2 as a possible D gene (5 bases). The CDR3 extends over 14 amino acids. The V gene lost 6 bases and the J gene lost 0 bases, with 9 bases spanning the gap. Germline CDR1 LNHDA, CDR2 SQIVND (reference sequence). This CDR3 reads CASRAASSYNEQFF. Here the CDR3 DNA reads TGTGCCAGTAGAGCGGCGAGCTCCTACAATGAGCAGTTCTTC.

The chain joins TRBV29-1 to TRBJ1-1; D is perhaps TRBD1 (5 bases). Deletions cut 7 bases from V and 3 bases from J, with 12 bases between. Germline lookup yields CDR1 SQVTM and CDR2 ANQGSEA. This CDR3 region has 12 residues. CDR3 coding DNA: TGCAGCGGCCGGGACGGCTACACTGAAGCTTTCTTT. It specifies CSGRDGYTEAFF.